The clone carrying this TCR beta chain has at least ten counts. It was RNA transcripts that yielded the amplified TCR beta CDR3 regions. Carried out on the TCR CDR3, a first-round RT-PCR used the HTBI primer set. TCRdb used MiXCR to reprocess the multiplex PCR reads, holding one entry per CDR3 protein. Among about 700,000 distinct CDR3 sequences listed, around 15% were seen once. The data stem from a study of T cells in Graves' hyperthyroidism and ophthalmopathy. Sequencing used blood. The TCR comes from a woman in her late teens or twenties with Graves' hyperthyroidism.

The CDR3 DNA sequence: TGTGCCAGCTGGGGTCCGGGACAGGGGGACAAGAGCTCCTACGAGCAGTACTTC. Residues: CASWGPGQGDKSSYEQYF. The gene calls are TRBV2 and TRBJ2-7, with 11 bases that match TRBD1. The CDR3 length is 18 residues. Trimming cost V 8 bases and J 0 bases; bases outside gene matches: 15. Germline loops: CDR1 SNHLY, CDR2 FYNNEI.